This T cell receptor (beta chain) was observed in a study of CD8 T cells in ankylosing spondylitis. Study-wide results and caveats: A motif of eight or nine highly homologous TCR beta variants was seen as apparently characteristic of ankylosing spondylitis blood. Before this, some motif variants had been reported in reactive arthritis synovial fluid and blood. Reports say disease-linked clones showed up significantly more in matched ankylosing spondylitis synovial fluid.

This clonotype has a handful of counts. Antigen specificity is unknown. This CDR3 is built from 14 residues. Trimming left V 5 bases short and J 3 bases short, with 11 bases between. Making use of molecular barcodes, quantitative 5'-RACE generated TCR beta libraries. TCRdb reprocessed the 5' RACE reads with MiXCR, giving one entry per CDR3 protein. The table has about 250,000 distinct CDR3 sequences, around 25% seen once. The rearrangement links TRBV12-3 or TRBV12-4 to TRBJ1-5; D ambiguous. This sequence was found in a male donor with ankylosing spondylitis or in good health (not recorded which). The sample comprised blood, either unsorted or a sorted T cell fraction (not recorded which). CDR3 DNA sequence: TGTGCCAGCAGTCGGGAGAGGTACAATCAGCCCCAGCATTTT. Amino acids: CASSRERYNQPQHF.